Each of the 20 T cell receptor beta chains below was sequenced from the same sample in a study of blood T cell repertoires in COVID-19. Sequencing used immunoSEQ multiplex PCR; TCRdb keeps in-frame clones, though not all of them. This sample has tens of thousands of clones; about nine tenths occur once, and the top ten carry 20% to 25%. The source material was peripheral blood. Receptors originate from an elderly woman with COVID-19, enrolled during active disease.

The chain recombines TRBV11-2 with TRBJ1-3; D not certain. CDR3 length equals 13 residues. Germline loops: CDR1 SGHAT, CDR2 FQNNGV. Trimming shortened V by 5 bases and J by 0 bases, and 5 bases separated the two germline ends. The CDR3 DNA reads as TGTGCCAGCAGCCCTTCCTCTGGAAACACCATATATTTT. Its protein product is CASSPSSGNTIYF.

The genes are TRBV28 and TRBJ1-2; 8 bases agree with TRBD1. CDR3 length equals 13 residues. V lost 5 bases to trimming and J lost 3 bases; unmatched junction nucleotides: 2. The germline V gene has CDR1 MDHEN and CDR2 SYDVKM. The CDR3 coding sequence is TGTGCCAGCAGTGAGACAGGGGACTATGGCTACACCTTC. The encoded protein is CASSETGDYGYTF.

The chain combines TRBV2 with TRBJ1-1, with a weak D call TRBD1 (5 bases). Germline CDR1 is SNHLY and CDR2 is FYNNEI. The V gene lost 6 bases and the J gene lost 4 bases, with 12 bases spanning the gap. CDR3 length: 13 amino acids. The CDR3 nucleotides read TGTGCCAGCAGAAAACAGGCTGGCACTGAAGCTTTCTTT. Translated: CASRKQAGTEAFF. Variable domain in full (rest from reference TRBV2 and TRBJ1-1): EPEVTQTPSHQVTQMGQEVILRCVPISNHLYFYWYRQILGQKVEFLVSFYNNEISEKSEIFDDQFSVERPDGSNFTLKIRSTKLEDSAMYFCASRKQAGTEAFFGQGTRLTVV.

J is TRBJ1-4 and V is TRBV10-2, with D uncertain. V lost 3 bases to trimming and J lost 4 bases, with 3 bases between them. The germline CDR1 and CDR2 sequences are WSHSY and SAAADI. The CDR3 is 12 residues long. The CDR3 spells CASSDRNEKLFF. As DNA, the CDR3 is TGCGCCAGCAGTGACCGTAATGAAAAACTGTTTTTT.

The chain employs TRBV19 and TRBJ2-3; TRBD2 aligns across 10 bases. Germline CDR1 is LNHDA and CDR2 is SQIVND (reference sequence). The CDR3 spans 14 residues. With 7 bases clipped from V and 4 bases from J, the junction kept 5 bases outside the gene matches. The CDR3 DNA follows: TGTGCCAGTACCCAGACTAGCGGGCCAGATACGCAGTATTTT. This encodes CASTQTSGPDTQYF.

V gene TRBV6-5 combines with J gene TRBJ2-2; 7 nucleotides match TRBD1. The CDR3 extends over 15 amino acids. J lost 4 bases, V lost 6 bases, and 8 bases had no gene match. CDR1 and CDR2 from the germline V gene are MNHEY and SVGAGI. The CDR3 loop reads CASSFRTGITGELFF. CDR3 DNA sequence: TGTGCCAGCAGCTTTCGGACAGGTATCACCGGGGAGCTGTTTTTT.

V usage is TRBV2 and J usage is TRBJ2-5; 14 nucleotides match TRBD2. Trimming took 0 bases from V and 5 from J; bases not matched to a gene: 2. Germline CDR1 reads SNHLY; CDR2 reads FYNNEI. The CDR3 has 16 amino acids. Here the CDR3 reads CASSEARLAGGETQYF. CDR3 sequence (DNA): TGTGCCAGCAGTGAAGCGAGACTAGCGGGGGGGGAGACCCAGTACTTC. Full variable domain (rest looked up from reference TRBV2 and TRBJ2-5): EPEVTQTPSHQVTQMGQEVILRCVPISNHLYFYWYRQILGQKVEFLVSFYNNEISEKSEIFDDQFSVERPDGSNFTLKIRSTKLEDSAMYFCASSEARLAGGETQYFGPGTRLLVL.

The chain has TRBV5-1 and TRBJ2-3; D may be TRBD2 (6 bases). The CDR3 extends over 14 amino acids. The germline V gene has CDR1 SGHRS and CDR2 YFSETQ. V lost 4 bases and J lost 3, with 12 bases in between. The CDR3 DNA follows: TGCGCCAGCAGCCGAGGTGGGGGGACAGATACGCAGTATTTT. Protein sequence: CASSRGGGTDTQYF.

This clone has just one count. The chain carries TRBV9 and TRBJ1-2, with 11 bases identical to TRBD1. From germline, CDR1 is SGDLS and CDR2 YYNGEE. The length of the CDR3 is 16 residues. The trim removed 0 bases at V and 8 bases at J, leaving 9 bases unmatched. The DNA of the CDR3 is TGTGCCAGCAGCGTAGACCCCGGACAGGGGGCATACGGCTACACCTTC. It yields the protein CASSVDPGQGAYGYTF.

The rearrangement links TRBV19 to TRBJ1-2, with a weak D call TRBD1 (5 bases). Germline loops: CDR1 LNHDA, CDR2 SQIVND (reference sequence). The CDR3 runs to 12 residues. Trimming pared 7 bases from V and 7 bases from J, leaving 13 bases between. The CDR3 sequence: CASKGVGRGYTF. The CDR3 region has the DNA TGTGCCAGTAAAGGGGTAGGTCGTGGCTACACCTTC.

J is TRBJ1-2 and V is TRBV18, with 9 nucleotides matching TRBD1. Germline CDR1 KGHSH, CDR2 LQKENI. The J segment lost 1 base and the V segment lost 1 base, leaving 4 bases of the junction unmatched. This CDR3 has 16 residues. The CDR3 loop is CASSPRTGDVNYGYTF. CDR3 nucleotides: TGTGCCAGCTCACCACGGACAGGGGACGTTAACTATGGCTACACCTTC.

The CDR3 spells CSSGGGSNYGYTF. In DNA, the CDR3 is TGCAGCTCCGGGGGGGGGAGTAACTATGGCTACACCTTC. The rearrangement uses TRBV29-1 and TRBJ1-2, with TRBD1 as a possible D gene (5 bases). V was shortened by 8 bases and J by 1 base, with 14 bases between the two germline ends. The CDR3 runs to 13 residues. Germline values: CDR1 SQVTM, CDR2 ANQGSEA.

The V gene is TRBV5-6, the J gene TRBJ1-1; TRBD1 might be the D (6 bases). CDR3 length equals 13 residues. Trimming took off 0 bases at V and 7 bases at J, with 10 bases between the two ends. CDR1 and CDR2 (germline): SGHDT, YYEEEE. In DNA form, the CDR3 reads TGTGCCAGCAGCTTGGTGCAGGGGCATGAAGCTTTCTTT. This gives the protein CASSLVQGHEAFF. The full variable domain, its missing parts supplied by reference TRBV5-6 and TRBJ1-1, is DAGVTQSPTHLIKTRGQQVTLRCSPKSGHDTVSWYQQALGQGPQFIFQYYEEEERQRGNFPDRFSGHQFPNYSSELNVNALLLGDSALYLCASSLVQGHEAFFGQGTRLTVV.

V and J are TRBV2 and TRBJ2-1, with D unresolved. CDR3 length: 14 residues. Germline assignment: CDR1 SNHLY and CDR2 FYNNEI. V was cut by 8 bases and J by 6 bases, with 17 bases left in between. The CDR3 DNA reads as TGTGCCAGCGTGCTAAGTTTCTCGGGCAATGAGCAGTTCTTC. It translates to CASVLSFSGNEQFF.

This rearrangement joins TRBV12-5 to TRBJ1-3; D remains ambiguous. Looked up from germline, CDR1 is LGHNT and CDR2 is FRNRAP. CDR3 length: 13 amino acids. V was trimmed by 0 bases and J by 4 bases, leaving 4 bases between them. The CDR3: CASGLVAGNTIYF. The DNA of the CDR3 is TGTGCTAGTGGTTTGGTAGCGGGAAACACCATATATTTT.

This clone showed up just a few times. The CDR3 loop is CASSIQQGNNQPQHF. CDR3 DNA sequence: TGTGCCAGTAGTATTCAACAGGGAAACAATCAGCCCCAGCATTTT. This chain joins TRBV19 and TRBJ1-5; a possible D gene is TRBD1 (6 bases). This CDR3 has 15 amino acids. Per the germline V gene, CDR1 is LNHDA and CDR2 is SQIVND (reference sequence). The V end was cut by 3 bases, the J end by 3 bases, with 12 bases between. Full variable domain (outside the CDR3, taken from reference TRBV19 and TRBJ1-5): DGGITQSPKYLFRKEGQNVTLSCEQNLNHDAMYWYRQDPGQGLRLIYYSQIVNDFQKGDIAEGYSVSREKKESFPLTVTSAQKNPTAFYLCASSIQQGNNQPQHFGDGTRLSIL.

V and J are TRBV5-5 and TRBJ2-1, with 10 bases identical to TRBD2. The CDR3 covers 18 residues. The V gene end was trimmed by 0 bases and the J gene end by 0 bases; junction bases not matched to a gene: 6. CDR1 is SGHKS, CDR2 YYEKEE, per germline (reference sequence). The CDR3 loop is CASSLETSGESSYNEQFF. In nucleotides, the CDR3 is TGTGCCAGCAGCTTGGAAACTAGCGGGGAGAGCTCCTACAATGAGCAGTTCTTC.

This clone has a single count. CDR3 protein: CASSGTGANTEAFF. Here the CDR3 DNA reads TGTGCCAGCAGCGGTACAGGGGCGAACACTGAAGCTTTCTTT. J is TRBJ1-1 and V is TRBV9; 7 bases are shared with TRBD1. This CDR3 has 14 amino acids. Trimming removed 3 bases from V and 1 base from J; junction bases left unmatched: 3. The germline CDR1 and CDR2 sequences are SGDLS and YYNGEE.

The chain is built from TRBV25-1 and TRBJ2-2, with 9 positions matching TRBD1. Germline assignment: CDR1 MGHDK and CDR2 SYGVNS. The CDR3 contains 16 residues. The V gene end was trimmed by 2 bases and the J gene end by 6 bases; junction bases not matched to a gene: 7. CDR3 residues: CASSENRGLYPGELFF. In DNA, the CDR3 is TGTGCCAGCAGTGAAAACAGGGGGCTTTACCCCGGGGAGCTGTTTTTT.

J is TRBJ2-1 and V is TRBV13; 12 nucleotides align to TRBD2. Losses at the gene ends were 2 bases for V and 3 bases for J; bases not matched to a gene: 8. CDR3 size: 18 residues. Germline V CDR1 and CDR2: PRHDT, FYEKMQ (reference sequence). CDR3 coding DNA: TGTGCCAGCAGCTTAATGGGACCACTAGCGGGGGGCTACAATGAGCAGTTCTTC. It translates to CASSLMGPLAGGYNEQFF.